This TCR beta chain comes out of a study of cytomegalovirus exposure and HLA in healthy donors. It was healthy bone marrow donors who served as donors. This PCR relied on a set of 60 Vbeta primers and 13 Jbeta primers. Repertoires were generated with immunoSEQ multiplex PCR, while TCRdb's copy carries only in-frame clones and drops some. The table has fewer than 250,000 clones, over 75% seen once. Per germline, CDR1 SGHVS and CDR2 FQNEAQ. The germline V and J ends were trimmed by 5 bases and 0 bases, with 11 bases remaining between them. The CDR3 length is 14 residues. This clonotype was sampled from a man between 18 and 35 years old in good health and CMV-seronegative. The sample was PBMCs. This chain joins TRBV7-8 and TRBJ2-7; a possible D gene is TRBD1 (6 bases). The CDR3 sequence: CASSLGQSSYEQYF. In DNA form, the CDR3 reads TGTGCCAGCAGCCTCGGACAGTCCTCCTACGAGCAGTACTTC. Variable domain in full (rest from reference TRBV7-8 and TRBJ2-7): GAGVSQSPRYKVAKRGQDVALRCDPISGHVSLFWYQQALGQGPEFLTYFQNEAQLDKSGLPSDRFFAERPEGSVSTLKIQRTQQEDSAVYLCASSLGQSSYEQYFGPGTRLTVT.